The entry below gives a single T cell receptor beta chain sequence along with its context. Its antigen is currently unknown. The data were obtained in a study of cytomegalovirus exposure and HLA in healthy donors. Germline CDR1 is SGHDN and CDR2 is FVKESK. V trimming: 6 bases; J trimming: 1 base; junction bases outside the gene matches: 8. The CDR3 runs to 15 residues. PCR was performed using 60 Vbeta and 13 Jbeta primers. Original analysis: The authors later counted about 80 million unique TCR beta chains, some 12 million of them shared. TCRdb's copy holds only in-frame clones and misses some; the assay was immunoSEQ multiplex PCR. The D gene and trimming were derived from the DNA, and the V and J assignments and clone size from that table. The data show about 180,000 clones, 75% to 90% seen once. Broader study findings: Immune exposure information comprised only CMV serostatus. In a later analysis, compared with equally common non-associated chains, HLA-associated beta chains were more expanded. Under in vitro conditions, a few CMV-associated chains were confirmed as specific for CMV antigens.

The chain combines TRBV14 with TRBJ1-1; the match to TRBD1 covers 7 bases. The sequenced sample consisted of PBMCs. The sequence was obtained from a girl aged 5-17 years in good health and CMV-seropositive. The CDR3 reads CASRYKGAPNTEAFF. The CDR3 region has the DNA TGTGCCAGCAGATACAAGGGGGCGCCGAACACTGAAGCTTTCTTT.